This TCR beta chain was sequenced during a study of cytotoxic CD8 clonotypes in ibrutinib-treated CLL. The repertoire was sequenced with immunoSEQ multiplex PCR; TCRdb's copy has only in-frame clones and lacks some. The sample has approximately 120,000 clones, roughly 57% seen once. Material: PBMCs, obtained after 24 months of ibrutinib treatment. The TCR was taken from a human donor with chronic lymphocytic leukemia.

The CDR3 DNA reads as TGCGCCAGCAGCCAAGAATTTGGGGACAGCTACACCTTC. Amino acids: CASSQEFGDSYTF. The V gene is TRBV4-3, the J gene TRBJ1-2; D possibly corresponds to TRBD1 (6 bases). Germline lookup yields CDR1 LGHNA and CDR2 YSLEER. The CDR3 is 13 amino acids. Trimming left V 0 bases short and J 9 bases short, with 11 bases between.